Given below is one T cell receptor (beta chain) in context. Trimming cost V 3 bases and J 0 bases, with 11 bases left between them. This CDR3 spans 15 amino acids. Germline CDR1 and CDR2: LNHNV and YYDKDF (reference sequence). Template material for amplifying TCR beta CDR3 regions consisted of RNA transcripts. The HTBI primer set served for first-round RT-PCR of the TCR CDR3. TCRdb ran MiXCR on the multiplex PCR reads and lists one entry per CDR3 protein. The sample records under 700,000 distinct CDR3 sequences, about half being singletons. The sample comes from a study of T cells in Graves' hyperthyroidism and ophthalmopathy.

Sequenced: peripheral blood or thyroid tissue (not recorded which). This rearrangement joins TRBV15 to TRBJ1-1, with D hard to call. This TCR derives from a woman aged 18-29 years with Graves' hyperthyroidism. DNA of the CDR3: TGTGCCACCAGCAGCCACAGCACTATGAACACTGAAGCTTTCTTT. This sequence encodes CATSSHSTMNTEAFF.